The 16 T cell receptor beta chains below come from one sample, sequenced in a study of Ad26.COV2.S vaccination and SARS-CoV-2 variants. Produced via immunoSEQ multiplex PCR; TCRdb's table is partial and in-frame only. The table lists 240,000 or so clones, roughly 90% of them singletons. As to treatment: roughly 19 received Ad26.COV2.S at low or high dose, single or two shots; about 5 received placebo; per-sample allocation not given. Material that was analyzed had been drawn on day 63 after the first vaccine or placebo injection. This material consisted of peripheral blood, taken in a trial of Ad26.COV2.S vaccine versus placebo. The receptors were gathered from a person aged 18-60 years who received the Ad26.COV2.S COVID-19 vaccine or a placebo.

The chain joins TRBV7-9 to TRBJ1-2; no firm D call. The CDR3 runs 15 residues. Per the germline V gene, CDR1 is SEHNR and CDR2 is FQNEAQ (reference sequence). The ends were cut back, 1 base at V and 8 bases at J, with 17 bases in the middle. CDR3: CASSLGPLSIGGYTF. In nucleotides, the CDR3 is TGTGCCAGCAGCTTAGGCCCCTTAAGCATAGGGGGCTACACCTTC.

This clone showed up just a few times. CDR3 DNA sequence: TGTGCCAGTGACAGGGACGATCAGCCCCAGCATTTT. Amino acid sequence: CASDRDDQPQHF. V gene TRBV7-9 combines with J gene TRBJ1-5; 7 nucleotides agree with TRBD1. Germline CDR1 SEHNR, CDR2 FQNEAQ (reference sequence). J lost 5 bases, V lost 9 bases, and 4 bases had no gene match. This CDR3 has 12 residues.

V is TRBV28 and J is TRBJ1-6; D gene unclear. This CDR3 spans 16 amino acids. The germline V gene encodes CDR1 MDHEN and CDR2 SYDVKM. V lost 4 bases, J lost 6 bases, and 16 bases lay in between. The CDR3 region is CASSSPRARVNSPLHF. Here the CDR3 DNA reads TGTGCCAGCAGTTCCCCTCGGGCCCGGGTTAATTCACCCCTCCACTTT.

The CDR3 loop reads CASSPRTRISASTDTQYF. CDR3 DNA: TGTGCCAGCAGCCCCAGGACTAGGATCTCCGCGAGCACAGATACGCAGTATTTT. This chain connects TRBV13 to TRBJ2-3, with 7 bases matching TRBD2. With V trimmed by 5 bases and J by 0 bases, 14 bases remained unmatched. Germline assignment: CDR1 PRHDT and CDR2 FYEKMQ (reference sequence). CDR3 length: 18 amino acids.

For the CDR3, the DNA is TGTGCCAGCAGCTTAACCGACAGCTACTACGAGCAGTACTTC. This translates into CASSLTDSYYEQYF. The chain uses TRBV7-2 and TRBJ2-7; D possibly corresponds to TRBD1 (5 bases). The CDR3 is 14 residues long. CDR1 is SGHTA and CDR2 is FQGNSA in the germline V gene. Trimming took 2 bases from V and 3 from J, leaving 11 bases between them.

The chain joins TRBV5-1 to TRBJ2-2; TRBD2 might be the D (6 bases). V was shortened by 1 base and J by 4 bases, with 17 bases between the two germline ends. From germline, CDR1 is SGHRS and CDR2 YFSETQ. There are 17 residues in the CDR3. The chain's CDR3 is CASSLSSGLRGTGELFF. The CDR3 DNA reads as TGCGCCAGCAGCTTGTCCTCGGGATTGCGGGGCACCGGGGAGCTGTTTTTT.

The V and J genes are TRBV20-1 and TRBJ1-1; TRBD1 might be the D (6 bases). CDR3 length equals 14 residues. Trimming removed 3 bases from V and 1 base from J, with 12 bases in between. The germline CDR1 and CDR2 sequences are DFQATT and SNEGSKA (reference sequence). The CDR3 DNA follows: TGCAGTGCTAGTGCAGGGGCGGGGAACACTGAAGCTTTCTTT. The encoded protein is CSASAGAGNTEAFF.

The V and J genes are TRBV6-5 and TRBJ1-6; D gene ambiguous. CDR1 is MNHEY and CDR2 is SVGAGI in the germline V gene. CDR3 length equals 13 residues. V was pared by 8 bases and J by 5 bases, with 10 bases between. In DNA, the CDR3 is TGTGCCAGCTCTGGGCAGGATAATTCACCCCTCCACTTT. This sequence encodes CASSGQDNSPLHF.

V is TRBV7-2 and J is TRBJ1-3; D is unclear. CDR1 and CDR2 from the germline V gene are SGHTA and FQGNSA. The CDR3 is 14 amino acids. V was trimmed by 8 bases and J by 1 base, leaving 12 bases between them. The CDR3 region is CASGLLGSGNTIYF. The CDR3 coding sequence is TGTGCCAGCGGTCTTTTGGGGTCTGGAAACACCATATATTTT.

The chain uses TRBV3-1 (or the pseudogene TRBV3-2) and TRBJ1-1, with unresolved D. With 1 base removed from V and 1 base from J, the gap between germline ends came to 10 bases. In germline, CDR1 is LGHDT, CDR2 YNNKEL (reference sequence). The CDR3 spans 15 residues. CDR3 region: CASSQGGIGNTEAFF. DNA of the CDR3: TGTGCCAGCAGCCAAGGCGGGATTGGGAACACTGAAGCTTTCTTT.

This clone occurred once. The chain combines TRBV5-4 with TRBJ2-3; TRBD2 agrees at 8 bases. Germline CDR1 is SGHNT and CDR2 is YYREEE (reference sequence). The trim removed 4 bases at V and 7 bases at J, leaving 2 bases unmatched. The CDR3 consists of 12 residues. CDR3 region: CASSPGGNTQYF. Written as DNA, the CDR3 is TGTGCCAGCAGCCCGGGGGGGAATACGCAGTATTTT.

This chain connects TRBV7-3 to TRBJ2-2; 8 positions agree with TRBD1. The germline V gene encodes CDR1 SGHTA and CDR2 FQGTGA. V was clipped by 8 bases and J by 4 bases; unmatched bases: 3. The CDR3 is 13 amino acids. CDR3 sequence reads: CASGRGPTGELFF. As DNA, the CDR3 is TGTGCCAGCGGCAGGGGGCCCACCGGGGAGCTGTTTTTT.

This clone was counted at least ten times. The CDR3 is CASMPGGLETQYF. For the CDR3, the DNA is TGTGCCAGCATGCCAGGGGGCCTAGAGACCCAGTACTTC. V is TRBV6-5 and J is TRBJ2-5; the match to TRBD1 covers 8 bases. Germline V gives CDR1 MNHEY, CDR2 SVGAGI. This CDR3 spans 13 amino acids. Trimming removed 7 bases from V and 4 bases from J; junction bases left unmatched: 5.

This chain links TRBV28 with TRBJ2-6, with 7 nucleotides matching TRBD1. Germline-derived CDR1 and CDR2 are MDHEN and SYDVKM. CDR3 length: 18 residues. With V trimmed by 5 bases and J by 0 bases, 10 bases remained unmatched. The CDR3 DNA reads TGTGCCAGCAGTCTACAGGGGACGCCTAGCTCTGGGGCCAACGTCCTGACTTTC. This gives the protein CASSLQGTPSSGANVLTF.

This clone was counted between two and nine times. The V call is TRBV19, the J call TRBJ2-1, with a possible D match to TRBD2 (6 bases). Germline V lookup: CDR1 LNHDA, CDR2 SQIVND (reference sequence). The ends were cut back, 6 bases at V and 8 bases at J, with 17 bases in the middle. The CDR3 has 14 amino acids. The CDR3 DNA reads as TGTGCCAGTAGCGGGGCCCGGCCGGGAGATGAGCAGTTCTTC. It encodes CASSGARPGDEQFF.

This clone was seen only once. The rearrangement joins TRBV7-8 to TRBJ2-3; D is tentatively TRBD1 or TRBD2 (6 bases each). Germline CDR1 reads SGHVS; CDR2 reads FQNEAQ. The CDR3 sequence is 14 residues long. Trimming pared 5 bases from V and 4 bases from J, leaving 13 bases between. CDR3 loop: CASSRDRRADTQYF. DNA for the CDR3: TGTGCCAGCAGCCGAGACAGGAGGGCAGATACGCAGTATTTT.